The 31 T cell receptor beta chains below come from one sample, sequenced in a study of cytomegalovirus exposure and HLA in healthy donors. PCR amplification relied on 60 Vbeta primers (plus 13 Jbeta primers). Assay: immunoSEQ multiplex PCR; the TCRdb copy retains only in-frame clones and omits some. The sample carries some 130,000 clones, more than 60% recorded once. Sequences were obtained from PBMCs. The receptors shown here come from a man aged 40-49 years in good health and CMV-seropositive.

This clone was counted only a few times. The chain joins TRBV6-5 to TRBJ1-1, with D possibly TRBD1 on 6 matching bases. V lost 0 bases and J lost 12, with 8 bases in between. From germline, CDR1 is MNHEY and CDR2 SVGAGI. There are 11 residues in the CDR3. This chain's CDR3 is CASSYSGATFF. CDR3 nucleotide sequence: TGTGCCAGCAGTTACTCGGGGGCTACTTTCTTT.

The chain carries TRBV6-6 and TRBJ2-3; no reliable D call. Germline V gives CDR1 MNHNY, CDR2 SVGAGI (reference sequence). The CDR3 has 13 amino acids. The ends were cut back, 2 bases at V and 2 bases at J, with 5 bases in the middle. The CDR3 region is CASSYGFTDTQYF. The CDR3 bases are TGTGCCAGCAGTTACGGCTTCACAGATACGCAGTATTTT.

The V and J genes are TRBV5-1 and TRBJ1-3; the match to TRBD1 covers 11 bases. CDR1 is SGHRS, CDR2 YFSETQ, per germline. The V gene end was trimmed by 3 bases and the J gene end by 0 bases; junction bases not matched to a gene: 2. The CDR3 has 16 amino acids. CDR3 region: CASSSGTGGSGNTIYF. The CDR3 DNA follows: TGCGCCAGCAGCTCGGGGACAGGGGGCTCTGGAAACACCATATATTTT.

The rearrangement links TRBV7-2 to TRBJ1-2; perhaps TRBD1 as D (5 bases). Trimming removed 6 bases from V and 4 bases from J, with 15 bases in between. Germline V gene lookup returns CDR1 SGHTA and CDR2 FQGNSA. The CDR3 runs 14 residues. This CDR3 reads CASSRGTGVYGYTF. DNA of the CDR3: TGTGCCAGCAGTAGGGGAACAGGAGTCTATGGCTACACCTTC.

This clone came up a few times. This chain connects TRBV5-4 to TRBJ2-2, with TRBD1 as a possible D gene (6 bases). Germline lookup yields CDR1 SGHNT and CDR2 YYREEE (reference sequence). V gave up 2 bases and J gave up 5 bases, with 16 bases separating them. CDR3 size: 16 residues. The chain's CDR3 is CASSLAWGLGTGELFF. Written as DNA, the CDR3 is TGTGCCAGCAGCTTAGCTTGGGGGCTCGGGACCGGGGAGCTGTTTTTT.

There are a few counts of this clone. The chain recombines TRBV6-5 with TRBJ2-3; 10 nucleotides line up with TRBD2. V lost 6 bases and J lost 7; bases outside the gene matches: 13. The CDR3 consists of 16 residues. Germline assignment: CDR1 MNHEY and CDR2 SVGAGI. The CDR3 nucleotides read TGTGCCAGCAGCTACCAGGTAGCGGGAGGCGCTAATACGCAGTATTTT. It is translated as CASSYQVAGGANTQYF.

The chain recombines TRBV7-2 with TRBJ2-7; TRBD1 aligns across 9 bases. Per germline, CDR1 SGHTA and CDR2 FQGNSA. Germline trimming cut 5 bases from V and 3 bases from J; bases unmatched to any gene: 5. This CDR3 has 14 residues. The CDR3 loop reads CASSQAGQGYEQYF. CDR3 nucleotide sequence: TGTGCCAGCAGCCAAGCGGGACAGGGCTACGAGCAGTACTTC. Based on the CDR3 plus reference TRBV7-2 and TRBJ2-7, the full variable domain is GAGVSQSPSNKVTEKGKDVELRCDPISGHTALYWYRQSLGQGLEFLIYFQGNSAPDKSGLPSDRFSAERTGGSVSTLTIQRTQQEDSAVYLCASSQAGQGYEQYFGPGTRLTVT.

This clone showed up just once. The chain recombines TRBV12-5 with TRBJ2-1; 7 bases are a match to TRBD2. CDR1 and CDR2 from the germline V gene are LGHNT and FRNRAP. The CDR3 runs to 13 residues. After removal of 4 bases from V and 4 bases from J, the junction contained 1 base not matched to a gene. CDR3 in DNA: TGTGCTAGTGGTTCTAGCGGATACAATGAGCAGTTCTTC. It specifies CASGSSGYNEQFF. Using reference TRBV12-5 and TRBJ2-1 for the parts outside the CDR3, the full variable domain is DARVTQTPRHKVTEMGQEVTMRCQPILGHNTVFWYRQTMMQGLELLAYFRNRAPLDDSGMPKDRFSAEMPDATLATLKIQPSEPRDSAVYFCASGSSGYNEQFFGPGTRLTVL.

The CDR3 protein is CASSQDGTGGSYEQYF. Written as DNA, the CDR3 is TGCGCCAGCAGCCAAGACGGGACAGGGGGCTCCTACGAGCAGTACTTC. The chain couples TRBV4-1 to TRBJ2-7; 11 bases agree with TRBD1. The CDR3 has 16 amino acids. Germline values: CDR1 MGHRA, CDR2 YSYEKL. The V gene end was trimmed by 0 bases and the J gene end by 0 bases; junction bases not matched to a gene: 1.

The rearrangement uses TRBV19 and TRBJ1-1; tentative D call: TRBD1 (5 bases). The CDR3 is 18 amino acids. V was trimmed by 0 bases and J by 0 bases, leaving 17 bases between them. The germline CDR1 and CDR2 sequences are LNHDA and SQIVND (reference sequence). CDR3 protein: CASSIDRGPGKMNTEAFF. The CDR3 nucleotides read TGTGCCAGTAGTATAGATAGGGGTCCGGGCAAGATGAACACTGAAGCTTTCTTT.

The chain employs TRBV15 and TRBJ2-5, with 7 bases that match TRBD2. Germline lookup yields CDR1 LNHNV and CDR2 YYDKDF (reference sequence). There are 14 residues in the CDR3. V gave up 3 bases and J gave up 4 bases; unmatched junction bases: 5. CDR3 protein: CATSRGGGGETQYF. CDR3 bases: TGTGCCACCAGCAGGGGTGGGGGGGGAGAGACCCAGTACTTC.

The V and J genes are TRBV4-1 and TRBJ2-7; a possible D gene is TRBD1 (5 bases). The CDR3 is 15 amino acids. V was cut by 1 base and J by 2 bases, with 12 bases left in between. Germline CDR1 MGHRA, CDR2 YSYEKL. CDR3 sequence: CASSQVVPGTYEQYF. CDR3 DNA: TGCGCCAGCAGCCAAGTCGTCCCAGGGACCTACGAGCAGTACTTC.

J is TRBJ2-1 and V is TRBV5-8; TRBD1 is a possible D gene (5 bases). This CDR3 is built from 14 residues. Trimming took 7 bases from V and 0 from J, leaving 11 bases between them. CDR1 and CDR2 from the germline V gene are SGHTS and YDEGEE. Here the CDR3 DNA reads TGTGCCAGCCCGGACACACGCTCCTACAATGAGCAGTTCTTC. It specifies CASPDTRSYNEQFF. The entire variable domain, with the rest obtained from reference TRBV5-8 and TRBJ2-1, is as follows: EAGVTQSPTHLIKTRGQQATLRCSPISGHTSVYWYQQALGLGLQFLLWYDEGEERNRGNFPPRFSGRQFPNYSSELNVNALELEDSALYLCASPDTRSYNEQFFGPGTRLTVL.

The gene calls are TRBV27 and TRBJ2-3, with D possibly being TRBD2 (6 bases). In germline, CDR1 is MNHEY, CDR2 SMNVEV (reference sequence). The CDR3 extends over 15 amino acids. V lost 2 bases and J 5 bases, leaving 14 bases between the germline ends. DNA for the CDR3: TGTGCCAGCAGTTTAAGTAGGACGGGGGTAGATACGCAGTATTTT. Protein product: CASSLSRTGVDTQYF.

V is TRBV2 and J is TRBJ2-1; D possibly corresponds to TRBD2 (6 bases). Trimming removed 8 bases at V and 10 bases at J, with 15 bases between. Looked up from germline, CDR1 is SNHLY and CDR2 is FYNNEI. The CDR3 is made up of 12 amino acids. This chain's CDR3 is CASGGNLAEQFF. The CDR3 nucleotides are TGTGCCAGCGGGGGGAATCTAGCAGAGCAGTTCTTC. Using reference TRBV2 and TRBJ2-1 for the parts outside the CDR3, the full variable domain is EPEVTQTPSHQVTQMGQEVILRCVPISNHLYFYWYRQILGQKVEFLVSFYNNEISEKSEIFDDQFSVERPDGSNFTLKIRSTKLEDSAMYFCASGGNLAEQFFGPGTRLTVL.

The chain couples TRBV7-9 to TRBJ2-6; TRBD1 matches 7 bases. This CDR3 region has 13 residues. J gave up 10 bases and V 5 bases, and 5 bases lay outside the gene matches. The V gene's germline CDR1 is SEHNR and CDR2 FQNEAQ (reference sequence). CDR3 sequence: CASSRDSPNVLTF. The CDR3 nucleotides read TGTGCCAGCAGCCGGGACAGTCCAAACGTCCTGACTTTC.

The CDR3: CASSQNFKTTENEQFF. DNA for the CDR3: TGCGCCAGCAGTCAAAATTTTAAAACGACAGAGAATGAGCAGTTCTTC. The chain employs TRBV23-1 and TRBJ2-1; a possible D gene is TRBD1 (5 bases). TRBV23-1 is an ORF, with its function uncertain. This CDR3 spans 16 amino acids. V was pared by 2 bases and J by 7 bases, with 18 bases between.

The chain is built from TRBV5-1 and TRBJ2-7; D may be TRBD2 (6 bases). The CDR3 covers 13 residues. Between the trimmed V and J ends, which lost 4 bases and 3 bases, there was a span of 11 bases. Germline values: CDR1 SGHRS, CDR2 YFSETQ. The DNA for the CDR3 is TGCGCCAGCAGCAGGGACTGGGTCTACGAGCAGTACTTC. Translating gives CASSRDWVYEQYF.

This clone was found a few times. The chain is built from TRBV7-9 and TRBJ2-5; TRBD1 matches 7 bases. This CDR3 spans 14 amino acids. The V segment lost 4 bases and the J segment 1 base; nucleotides outside the gene matches: 3. Per germline, CDR1 SEHNR and CDR2 FQNEAQ (reference sequence). The CDR3 region is CASSSDRSQETQYF. CDR3 bases: TGTGCCAGCAGCTCGGACAGGTCCCAAGAGACCCAGTACTTC.

J is TRBJ1-5 and V is TRBV11-2, with D unclear. CDR3 length: 15 amino acids. V lost 2 bases and J lost 0, with 8 bases in between. The germline V gene has CDR1 SGHAT and CDR2 FQNNGV. The CDR3 sequence is CASSLQQDSNQPQHF. DNA of the CDR3: TGTGCCAGCAGCTTACAACAAGATAGCAATCAGCCCCAGCATTTT.

The chain couples TRBV7-2 to TRBJ1-5; TRBD1 matches at 7 bases. V lost 2 bases, J lost 5 bases, and 3 bases stayed unmatched. Per the germline V gene, CDR1 is SGHTA and CDR2 is FQGNSA. The CDR3 sequence is 14 residues long. The CDR3 here is CASSLSGQDQPQHF. The CDR3, as DNA: TGTGCCAGCAGCTTATCAGGACAGGATCAGCCCCAGCATTTT.

This chain links TRBV5-1 with TRBJ2-5, with 7 bases identical to TRBD2. The CDR3 extends over 15 amino acids. Germline CDR1 SGHRS, CDR2 YFSETQ. The V and J ends lost 0 bases and 2 bases, in that order; junction bases with no gene match: 4. The CDR3 spells CASSLAPGGQETQYF. The CDR3 DNA reads as TGCGCCAGCAGCTTGGCCCCGGGAGGACAAGAGACCCAGTACTTC.

The chain is built from TRBV6-5 and TRBJ1-2, with D tentatively TRBD1 (6 bases). The germline V and J ends were trimmed by 2 bases and 5 bases, with 12 bases remaining between them. Germline V gene lookup returns CDR1 MNHEY and CDR2 SVGAGI. This CDR3 has 14 residues. Here the CDR3 reads CASSYQTTGYGYTF. The CDR3 coding sequence is TGTGCCAGCAGTTACCAGACCACAGGGTATGGCTACACCTTC.

The CDR3 DNA reads as TGTGCCAGCAGCACACAGGGGGTGAACACTGAAGCTTTCTTT. Protein sequence: CASSTQGVNTEAFF. The gene calls are TRBV7-2 and TRBJ1-1; 8 bases agree with TRBD1. The CDR3 loop spans 14 amino acids. Germline V CDR1 and CDR2: SGHTA, FQGNSA. V lost 5 bases to trimming and J lost 0 bases; unmatched junction nucleotides: 2. The whole variable domain, filled in from reference TRBV7-2 and TRBJ1-1, reads GAGVSQSPSNKVTEKGKDVELRCDPISGHTALYWYRQSLGQGLEFLIYFQGNSAPDKSGLPSDRFSAERTGGSVSTLTIQRTQQEDSAVYLCASSTQGVNTEAFFGQGTRLTVV.

This clone occurred once. The chain uses TRBV19 and TRBJ2-7, with D perhaps TRBD2 (5 bases). Trimming stripped 6 bases from V and 0 bases from J, with 15 bases between. The CDR3 runs to 15 residues. Germline values: CDR1 LNHDA, CDR2 SQIVND (reference sequence). DNA of the CDR3: TGTGCCAGTAGAGCGATTAGCGCCGACTCCTACGAGCAGTACTTC. Translation: CASRAISADSYEQYF.

V is TRBV10-3 and J is TRBJ2-5; the match to TRBD1 covers 10 bases. This CDR3 is 17 amino acids long. Germline trimming cut 2 bases from V and 5 bases from J; bases unmatched to any gene: 11. The V gene's germline CDR1 is ENHRY and CDR2 SYGVKD. CDR3 protein: CAISEIPWTGGKETQYF. The CDR3 DNA follows: TGTGCCATCAGTGAGATCCCTTGGACAGGGGGAAAGGAGACCCAGTACTTC.

The gene calls are TRBV6-5 and TRBJ1-5; possible D gene TRBD1, 5 bases. The ends were cut back, 0 bases at V and 4 bases at J, with 7 bases in the middle. CDR1 and CDR2 (germline): MNHEY, SVGAGI. The CDR3 is made up of 14 amino acids. The CDR3 here is CASSYSRGNQPQHF. CDR3 nucleotides: TGTGCCAGCAGTTACTCGCGGGGGAATCAGCCCCAGCATTTT.

The chain carries TRBV28 and TRBJ1-2; D not certain. The CDR3 length is 10 residues. Germline values: CDR1 MDHEN, CDR2 SYDVKM. Trimming removed 5 bases at V and 7 bases at J, with 5 bases between. CDR3 region: CASSRVGYTF. The DNA for the CDR3 is TGTGCCAGCAGTCGGGTTGGCTACACCTTC.

This clone is categorized as medium-sized. This chain joins TRBV11-1 and TRBJ2-3; a weak D match, TRBD2 (5 bases). The CDR3 spans 15 residues. V gave up 5 bases and J gave up 6 bases, with 18 bases separating them. CDR1 SGHAT and CDR2 FQDESV come from the germline V gene (reference sequence). The CDR3, as DNA: TGTGCCAGCAGCCCCCGGGATTCCCAGAGGGATACGCAGTATTTT. Its translation is CASSPRDSQRDTQYF.

The chain has TRBV6-5 and TRBJ1-5; D gene ambiguous. Germline CDR1 MNHEY, CDR2 SVGAGI. V lost 9 bases and J 2 bases, leaving 8 bases between the germline ends. There are 12 residues in the CDR3. The CDR3 is CARPIRNQPQHF. The CDR3 bases are TGTGCCAGGCCTATACGCAATCAGCCCCAGCATTTT.

The rearrangement joins TRBV9 to TRBJ2-5; 7 positions match TRBD2. The CDR3 contains 15 residues. CDR1 is SGDLS, CDR2 YYNGEE, per germline. Trimming at V came to 2 bases and at J to 2 bases, leaving 6 bases not matched to a gene. Here the CDR3 reads CASSVFLAEQETQYF. The CDR3 nucleotides read TGTGCCAGCAGCGTTTTCCTAGCGGAGCAAGAGACCCAGTACTTC. The whole variable domain, filled in from reference TRBV9 and TRBJ2-5, reads DSGVTQTPKHLITATGQRVTLRCSPRSGDLSVYWYQQSLDQGLQFLIQYYNGEERAKGNILERFSAQQFPDLHSELNLSSLELGDSALYFCASSVFLAEQETQYFGPGTRLLVL.